The 17 T cell receptor beta chains below were found in one sample sequenced in a study of cytomegalovirus exposure and HLA in healthy donors. The PCR contained 60 Vbeta and 13 Jbeta primers. Profiling relied on immunoSEQ multiplex PCR, and the TCRdb table lists in-frame clones only, not all of them. Of 150,000 to 200,000 clones in the sample, 65% to 85% are singletons; the top ten hold around 4.4%. Sample: PBMCs. The source is a woman in her forties or fifties in good health and CMV-seropositive.

This chain joins TRBV19 and TRBJ2-1; 8 bases agree with TRBD2. The CDR3 sequence is 16 residues long. V lost 5 bases to trimming and J lost 0 bases; unmatched junction nucleotides: 6. Germline-derived CDR1 and CDR2 are LNHDA and SQIVND (reference sequence). As DNA, the CDR3 is TGTGCCAGTAGTCCAGAGGCGGGAGGCTCCTACAATGAGCAGTTCTTC. This codes for CASSPEAGGSYNEQFF.

This chain connects TRBV6-1 to TRBJ2-1, with TRBD2 matching 8 bases. The CDR3 covers 15 residues. Losses at the gene ends were 6 bases for V and 5 bases for J; bases not matched to a gene: 9. The germline CDR1 and CDR2 sequences are MNHNS and SASEGT. The CDR3 is CASRSTSVMNNEQFF. The CDR3 DNA reads as TGTGCCAGCAGGTCGACTAGCGTCATGAACAATGAGCAGTTCTTC.

There are a few counts of this clone. The chain links TRBV19 to TRBJ2-6; D gene unclear. CDR3 length: 14 residues. V lost 8 bases and J lost 0, with 8 bases in between. Germline V lookup: CDR1 LNHDA, CDR2 SQIVND (reference sequence). Here the CDR3 DNA reads TGTGCCAGTCGACGGAGCTCTGGGGCCAACGTCCTGACTTTC. Protein: CASRRSSGANVLTF.

The chain has TRBV7-2 and TRBJ1-6; D may be TRBD1 (6 bases). V gave up 5 bases and J gave up 7 bases, with 12 bases separating them. Germline CDR1 SGHTA, CDR2 FQGNSA. The CDR3 has 14 amino acids. CDR3 nucleotides: TGTGCCAGCAGCCTGTGGACAGTGAATTCACCCCTCCACTTT. Amino acid sequence: CASSLWTVNSPLHF.

The rearrangement uses TRBV7-2 and TRBJ1-6; D is possibly TRBD1 (5 bases). Per germline, CDR1 SGHTA and CDR2 FQGNSA. The CDR3 is 15 residues long. With 4 bases removed from V and 8 bases from J, the gap between germline ends came to 15 bases. The CDR3 DNA reads as TGTGCCAGCAGCTCGACCGGGGGTGTAGATTCACCCCTCCACTTT. As protein: CASSSTGGVDSPLHF.

The chain recombines TRBV19 with TRBJ2-1; 9 nucleotides match TRBD1. The trim removed 4 bases at V and 6 bases at J, leaving 7 bases unmatched. Germline V lookup: CDR1 LNHDA, CDR2 SQIVND (reference sequence). This CDR3 is 15 amino acids long. In DNA, the CDR3 is TGTGCCAGTAGTACTACAGGGGGCGTTAGCAATGAGCAGTTCTTC. Protein sequence: CASSTTGGVSNEQFF.

V and J are TRBV30 and TRBJ1-1; D is ambiguous. The CDR3 has 12 residues. Germline V gives CDR1 GTSNPN, CDR2 SVGIG (reference sequence). The V and J ends lost 8 bases and 0 bases respectively, with 10 bases between them. CDR3 protein: CAGGRMNTEAFF. The CDR3 DNA sequence: TGTGCCGGAGGGCGCATGAACACTGAAGCTTTCTTT.

The gene calls are TRBV10-3 and TRBJ1-3; 8 bases are a match to TRBD1. CDR1 is ENHRY and CDR2 is SYGVKD in the germline V gene. This CDR3 is 15 amino acids long. The V gene end was trimmed by 5 bases and the J gene end by 6 bases; junction bases not matched to a gene: 9. The CDR3 reads CAISPAGGLLNTIYF. As DNA, the CDR3 is TGTGCCATCAGTCCGGCAGGGGGCCTGCTAAACACCATATATTTT.

This sequence joins TRBV10-2 and TRBJ1-5, with TRBD1 identical over 8 bases. This CDR3 region has 16 residues. CDR1 and CDR2 (germline): WSHSY, SAAADI. Trimming at V came to 6 bases and at J to 7 bases, leaving 14 bases not matched to a gene. The CDR3 is CASRVAGGDPGQPQHF. The CDR3, as DNA: TGCGCCAGCAGGGTTGCAGGGGGCGACCCCGGGCAGCCCCAGCATTTT.

This chain joins TRBV29-1 and TRBJ2-7; TRBD2 agrees at 10 bases. Germline V CDR1 and CDR2: SQVTM, ANQGSEA. V lost 6 bases, J lost 1 base, and 6 bases stayed unmatched. CDR3 length: 14 amino acids. The DNA of the CDR3 is TGCAGCGTAATGACTAGCGGGTCGTCCTACGAGCAGTACTTC. It is translated as CSVMTSGSSYEQYF.

The rearrangement links TRBV2 to TRBJ2-3; TRBD1 is a possible D gene (5 bases). CDR1 and CDR2 from the germline V gene are SNHLY and FYNNEI. Trimming left V 8 bases short and J 0 bases short, with 12 bases between. This CDR3 contains 14 residues. CDR3 bases: TGTGCCAGCCGACAGTTTTCTAGCACAGATACGCAGTATTTT. The encoded protein is CASRQFSSTDTQYF.

The J gene is TRBJ1-3, the V gene TRBV6-5, with D possibly matching TRBD1 (6 bases). This CDR3 comprises 15 residues. Germline CDR1 MNHEY, CDR2 SVGAGI. The germline V and J ends were trimmed by 6 bases and 0 bases, with 12 bases remaining between them. In DNA, the CDR3 is TGTGCCAGCAGCTTAGACAGGAGCTCTGGAAACACCATATATTTT. Amino acid sequence: CASSLDRSSGNTIYF.

This clone was observed a handful of times. The chain is built from TRBV4-3 and TRBJ2-3; weak D call: TRBD2 (5 bases). The CDR3 loop spans 15 amino acids. Trimming took off 0 bases at V and 1 base at J, with 8 bases between the two ends. CDR1 is LGHNA, CDR2 YSLEER, per germline. CDR3 sequence reads: CASSQELRGTDTQYF. The DNA of the CDR3 is TGCGCCAGCAGCCAAGAACTGCGGGGCACAGATACGCAGTATTTT.

The chain uses TRBV5-1 and TRBJ2-5; tentatively, D is TRBD1 (5 bases). The last part of the DNA fits TRBJ2-7 better; the J call may be wrong. Germline V gene sequence: CDR1 SGHRS, CDR2 YFSETQ. This CDR3 has 14 residues. In DNA, the CDR3 is TGCGCCAGCAGCTTGGAAGGGGACTCCTACGAGCAGTACTTC. It yields the protein CASSLEGDSYEQYF.

The V and J genes are TRBV7-2 and TRBJ2-7; 8 positions agree with TRBD2. Germline CDR1 SGHTA, CDR2 FQGNSA. The CDR3 runs to 15 residues. J gave up 7 bases and V 8 bases, and 16 bases lay outside the gene matches. This CDR3 reads CASLPGGGGPREQYF. CDR3 coding DNA: TGTGCCAGCCTTCCGGGAGGGGGGGGGCCGAGGGAGCAGTACTTC.

The gene calls are TRBV28 and TRBJ2-7; 9 positions match TRBD2. Trimming at V came to 7 bases and at J to 3 bases, leaving 7 bases not matched to a gene. Germline assignment: CDR1 MDHEN and CDR2 SYDVKM. The CDR3 spans 14 residues. CDR3 in DNA: TGTGCCAGCACGGGGCGGGAGGGCGGCTACGAGCAGTACTTC. This translates into CASTGREGGYEQYF.

The chain couples TRBV7-2 to TRBJ2-1; 11 bases fit TRBD2. Trimming cost V 8 bases and J 4 bases; bases outside gene matches: 7. Germline CDR1 reads SGHTA; CDR2 reads FQGNSA. This CDR3 has 15 amino acids. The CDR3 region has the DNA TGTGCCAGCCGTACCGGGACTAGCGGATACAATGAGCAGTTCTTC. Protein: CASRTGTSGYNEQFF.